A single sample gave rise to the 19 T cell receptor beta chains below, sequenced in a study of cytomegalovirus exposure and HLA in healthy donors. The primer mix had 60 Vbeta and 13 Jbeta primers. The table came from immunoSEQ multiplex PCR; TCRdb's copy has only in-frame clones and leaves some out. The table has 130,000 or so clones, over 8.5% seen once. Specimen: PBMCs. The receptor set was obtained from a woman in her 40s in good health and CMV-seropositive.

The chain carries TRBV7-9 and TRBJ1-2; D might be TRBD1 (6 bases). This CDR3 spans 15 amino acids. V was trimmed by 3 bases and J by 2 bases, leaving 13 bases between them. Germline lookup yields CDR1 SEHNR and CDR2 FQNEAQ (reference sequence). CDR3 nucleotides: TGTGCCAGCAGCTTCTTTGACAGGATGAACTATGGCTACACCTTC. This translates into CASSFFDRMNYGYTF.

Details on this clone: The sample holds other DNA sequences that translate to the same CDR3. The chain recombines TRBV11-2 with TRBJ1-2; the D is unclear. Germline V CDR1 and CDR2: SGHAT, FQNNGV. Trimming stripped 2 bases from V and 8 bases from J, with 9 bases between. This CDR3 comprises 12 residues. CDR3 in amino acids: CASSLSGGGYTF. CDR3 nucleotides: TGTGCCAGCAGCTTAAGCGGCGGGGGCTACACCTTC.

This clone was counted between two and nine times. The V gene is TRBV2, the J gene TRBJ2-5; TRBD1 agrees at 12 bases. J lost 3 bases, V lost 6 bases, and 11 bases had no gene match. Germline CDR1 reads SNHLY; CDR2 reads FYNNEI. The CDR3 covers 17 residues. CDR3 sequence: CASSLSRDRGRKETQYF. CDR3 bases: TGTGCCAGCAGCCTTTCCCGGGACAGGGGGCGAAAAGAGACCCAGTACTTC. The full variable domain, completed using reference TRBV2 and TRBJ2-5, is EPEVTQTPSHQVTQMGQEVILRCVPISNHLYFYWYRQILGQKVEFLVSFYNNEISEKSEIFDDQFSVERPDGSNFTLKIRSTKLEDSAMYFCASSLSRDRGRKETQYFGPGTRLLVL.

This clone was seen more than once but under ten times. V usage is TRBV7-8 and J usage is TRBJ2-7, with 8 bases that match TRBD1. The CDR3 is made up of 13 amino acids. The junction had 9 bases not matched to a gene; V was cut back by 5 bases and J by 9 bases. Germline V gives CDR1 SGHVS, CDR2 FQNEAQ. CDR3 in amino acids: CASSLGTGIVQYF. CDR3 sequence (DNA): TGTGCCAGCAGCCTGGGGACAGGTATAGTGCAGTACTTC.

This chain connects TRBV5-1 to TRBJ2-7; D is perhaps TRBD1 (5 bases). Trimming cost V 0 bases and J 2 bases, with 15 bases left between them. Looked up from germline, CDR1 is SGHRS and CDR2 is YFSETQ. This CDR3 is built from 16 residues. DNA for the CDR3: TGCGCCAGCAGCTTGGGACAGACGAGGACCCCCTACGAGCAGTACTTC. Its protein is CASSLGQTRTPYEQYF. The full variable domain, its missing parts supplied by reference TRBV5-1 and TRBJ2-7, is KAGVTQTPRYLIKTRGQQVTLSCSPISGHRSVSWYQQTPGQGLQFLFEYFSETQRNKGNFPGRFSGRQFSNSRSEMNVSTLELGDSALYLCASSLGQTRTPYEQYFGPGTRLTVT.

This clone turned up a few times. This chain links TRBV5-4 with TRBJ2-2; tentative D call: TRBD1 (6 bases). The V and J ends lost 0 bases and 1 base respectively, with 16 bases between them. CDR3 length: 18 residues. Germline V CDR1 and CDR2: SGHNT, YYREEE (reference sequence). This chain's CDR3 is CASSLAQFGTRNTGELFF. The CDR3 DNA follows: TGTGCCAGCAGCTTGGCCCAGTTCGGGACACGGAACACCGGGGAGCTGTTTTTT.

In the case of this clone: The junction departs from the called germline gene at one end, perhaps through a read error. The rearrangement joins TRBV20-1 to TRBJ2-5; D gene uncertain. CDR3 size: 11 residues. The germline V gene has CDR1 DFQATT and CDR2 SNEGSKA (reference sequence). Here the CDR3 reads CSDRVGETQYF. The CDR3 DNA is TGCAGTGATAGAGTCGGGGAGACCCAGTACTTC.

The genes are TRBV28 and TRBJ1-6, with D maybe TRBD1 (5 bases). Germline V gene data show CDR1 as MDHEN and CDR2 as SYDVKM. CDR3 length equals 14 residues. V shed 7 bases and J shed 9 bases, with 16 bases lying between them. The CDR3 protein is CASKTPGSVSPLHF. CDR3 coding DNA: TGTGCCAGCAAGACACCAGGGTCGGTTTCACCCCTCCACTTT.

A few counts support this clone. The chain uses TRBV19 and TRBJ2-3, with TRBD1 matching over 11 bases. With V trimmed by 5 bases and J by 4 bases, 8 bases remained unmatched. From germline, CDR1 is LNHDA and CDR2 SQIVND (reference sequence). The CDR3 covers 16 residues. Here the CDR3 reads CASSLRTGGRSDTQYF. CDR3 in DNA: TGTGCCAGTAGTTTACGGACAGGGGGCAGATCAGATACGCAGTATTTT.

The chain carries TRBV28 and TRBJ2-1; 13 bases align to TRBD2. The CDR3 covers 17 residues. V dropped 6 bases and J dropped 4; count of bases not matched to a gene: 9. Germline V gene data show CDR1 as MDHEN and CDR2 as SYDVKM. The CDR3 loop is CASRKRTSGGGYNEQFF. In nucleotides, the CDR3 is TGTGCCAGCAGAAAGCGGACTAGCGGGGGTGGTTACAATGAGCAGTTCTTC.

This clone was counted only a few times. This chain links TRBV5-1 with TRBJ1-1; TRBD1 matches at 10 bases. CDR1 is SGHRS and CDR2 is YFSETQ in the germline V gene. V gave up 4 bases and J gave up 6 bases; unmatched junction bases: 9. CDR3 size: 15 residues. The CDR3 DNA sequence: TGCGCCAGCAGCCAGGACGGACAGGGGGTCCCTGAAGCTTTCTTT. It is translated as CASSQDGQGVPEAFF.

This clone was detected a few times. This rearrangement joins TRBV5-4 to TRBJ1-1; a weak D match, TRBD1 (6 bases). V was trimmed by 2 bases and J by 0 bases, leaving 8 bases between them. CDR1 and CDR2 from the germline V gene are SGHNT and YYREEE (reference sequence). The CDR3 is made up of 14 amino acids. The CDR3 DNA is TGTGCCAGCAGCTTTGGACAGCTGAACACTGAAGCTTTCTTT. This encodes CASSFGQLNTEAFF.

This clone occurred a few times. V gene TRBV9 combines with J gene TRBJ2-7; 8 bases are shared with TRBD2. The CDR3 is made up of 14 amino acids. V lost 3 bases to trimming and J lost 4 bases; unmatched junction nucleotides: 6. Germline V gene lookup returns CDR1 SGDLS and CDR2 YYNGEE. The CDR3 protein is CASSDERGLYEQYF. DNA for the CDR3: TGTGCCAGCAGCGACGAGCGGGGGTTGTACGAGCAGTACTTC. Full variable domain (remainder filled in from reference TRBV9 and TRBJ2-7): DSGVTQTPKHLITATGQRVTLRCSPRSGDLSVYWYQQSLDQGLQFLIQYYNGEERAKGNILERFSAQQFPDLHSELNLSSLELGDSALYFCASSDERGLYEQYFGPGTRLTVT.

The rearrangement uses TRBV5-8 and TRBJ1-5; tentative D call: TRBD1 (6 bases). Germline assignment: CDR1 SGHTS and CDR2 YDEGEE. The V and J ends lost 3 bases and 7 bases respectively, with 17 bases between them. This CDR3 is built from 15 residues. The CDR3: CASSSGGRRWQPQHF. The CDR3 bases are TGTGCCAGCAGCTCGGGGGGGCGTCGTTGGCAGCCCCAGCATTTT.

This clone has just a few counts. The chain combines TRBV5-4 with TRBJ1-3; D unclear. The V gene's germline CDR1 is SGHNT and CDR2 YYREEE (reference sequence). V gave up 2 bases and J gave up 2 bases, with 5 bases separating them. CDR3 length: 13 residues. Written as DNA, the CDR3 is TGTGCCAGCAGCTTCGGAGCTGGAAACACCATATATTTT. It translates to CASSFGAGNTIYF.

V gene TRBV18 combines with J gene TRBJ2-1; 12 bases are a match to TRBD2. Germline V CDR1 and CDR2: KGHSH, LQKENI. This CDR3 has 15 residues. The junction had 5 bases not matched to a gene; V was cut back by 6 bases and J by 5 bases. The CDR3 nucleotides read TGTGCCAGCTCGCCGCTAGCGGGGGGGAACAATGAGCAGTTCTTC. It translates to CASSPLAGGNNEQFF.

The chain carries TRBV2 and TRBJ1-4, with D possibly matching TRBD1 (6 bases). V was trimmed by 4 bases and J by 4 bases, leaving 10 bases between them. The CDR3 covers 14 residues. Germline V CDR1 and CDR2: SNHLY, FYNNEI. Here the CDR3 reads CASSVQGGNEKLFF. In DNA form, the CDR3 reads TGTGCCAGCAGTGTACAGGGTGGTAATGAAAAACTGTTTTTT.

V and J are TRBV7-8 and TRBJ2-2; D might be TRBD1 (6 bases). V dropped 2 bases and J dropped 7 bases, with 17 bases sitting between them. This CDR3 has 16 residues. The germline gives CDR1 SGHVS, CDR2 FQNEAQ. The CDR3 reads CASSLNRRGTFGELFF. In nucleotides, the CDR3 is TGTGCCAGCAGCTTAAATAGAAGGGGGACGTTCGGGGAGCTGTTTTTT.

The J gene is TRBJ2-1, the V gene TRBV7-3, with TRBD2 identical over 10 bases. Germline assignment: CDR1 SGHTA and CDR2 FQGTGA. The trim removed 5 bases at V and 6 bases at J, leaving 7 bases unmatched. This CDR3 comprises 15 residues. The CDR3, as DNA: TGTGCCAGCAGCCAGGCCCTAGCGGGGGCCAATGAGCAGTTCTTC. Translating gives CASSQALAGANEQFF.